These 25 T cell receptor beta chains share one sample of origin, sequenced in a study of CD8+ T cells in alopecia areata. Following extraction, RNA underwent reverse transcription to cDNA, which served as the sequencing template. Clones were read by immunoSEQ multiplex PCR, and TCRdb kept only the in-frame ones, dropping some. Listed for the sample are around 18,000 clones, none seen a single time. Sorting used CD4, CD8alpha, NKG2D, NKG2ACE and other markers on pooled cutaneous lymph node cells. Sequencing input: CD8+ T cells sorted from a lymph node. These receptors were collected from a C3H/HeJ mouse with alopecia areata. MHC haplotype of the strain: H2-k.

In the case of this clone: The protein recorded in TCRdb does not match the translated DNA at residue 11; the protein presented here comes from translating the DNA. Gene names and germline refer to mouse. The CDR3 end lies 3 residues beyond the end of the read and is filled in from the germline J gene. J is TRBJ1-6 and V is TRBV19, with D perhaps matching TRBD1 (6 bases). TRBJ1-6 is given ORF status, its function remaining uncertain. Trimming shortened V by 7 bases and J by 5 bases, and 13 bases separated the two germline ends. Germline CDR1 and CDR2: FNHDT and SITEND (reference sequence). The CDR3 totals 14 residues. CDR3 residues: CASAPRDNNSPLYF. The CDR3 DNA, read in part, is TGTGCCAGCGCCCCCCGGGACAATAATTCGCCC.

In its sample, this clone was seen many times. Mouse gene names apply. The sequence runs out 4 residues before the end of the CDR3; the remainder is reconstructed from the germline J gene. The chain is built from TRBV17 and TRBJ2-1; 13 nucleotides align to TRBD2. The CDR3 has 16 residues. Looked up from germline, CDR1 is MNHDT and CDR2 is YYDKIL. The sequenced part of the CDR3 DNA is TGTGCTAGCAGTAGAGGGACTGGGGGGGCGCGGACT. Translating gives CASSRGTGGART. The whole CDR3 sequence reads CASSRGTGGARTEQFF.

A note on this clone: The germline and genes are mouse ones. The missing CDR3 end, 4 residues past where the read stops, is filled in from the germline J gene. The chain carries TRBV19 and TRBJ2-3; 10 bases align to TRBD2. Germline V CDR1 and CDR2: FNHDT, SITEND (reference sequence). The CDR3 has 15 residues. V was clipped by 4 bases and J by 0 bases; unmatched bases: 2. The CDR3 is CASSRWGGSAETLYF. The covered CDR3 bases are TGTGCCAGCAGTCGCTGGGGGGGCAGTGCAGAA.

There are many counts of this clone. Gene names follow the mouse nomenclature. The read comes to an end 4 residues before the CDR3 does, leaving the germline J gene to fill in the end. This chain uses TRBV13-3 with TRBJ1-2, with D perhaps matching TRBD1 (6 bases). CDR3 length equals 15 residues. Germline CDR1 NNHDY, CDR2 SYVADS. V gave up 2 bases and J gave up 4 bases, with 15 bases separating them. The CDR3 loop reads CASSERGGAGSDYTF. The CDR3 DNA, read in part, is TGTGCCAGCAGTGAAAGGGGGGGGGCGGGCTCC.

This clone has more than one count but fewer than ten. Translating the DNA gives a protein that differs from the TCRdb entry at residue 13; the protein shown here is that DNA translation. Mouse gene names and germline throughout. Read data end 3 residues before the CDR3 end; the end is taken from the germline J gene. The chain recombines TRBV1 with TRBJ1-3; TRBD1 might be the D (6 bases). The CDR3 has 16 residues. The V end was cut by 0 bases, the J end by 4 bases, with 13 bases between. Germline loops: CDR1 NSQYPW, CDR2 LRSPGD (reference sequence). The sequenced part of the CDR3 DNA is TGCACCTGCAGTGCAGATCGAGGGGGGCGAGGAAATACG. This gives the protein CTCSADRGGRGNT. The complete CDR3 reads CTCSADRGGRGNTLYF.

This clone was observed a few times. Mouse gene names apply. CDR3 protein: CAWSRDNNERLFF. The sequenced CDR3 bases are TGTGCCTGGAGTCGAGACAACAACGAA. This chain links TRBV31 with TRBJ1-4; D ambiguous. Read coverage stops 4 residues before the CDR3 terminus; the germline J gene supplies the remainder. The CDR3 loop spans 13 amino acids. CDR1 and CDR2 (germline): GKSSPN, SITVG. V shed 1 base and J shed 4 bases, with 7 bases lying between them.

This clone has a count of ten or more. These gene names are mouse names. The DNA ends 4 residues before the CDR3 does, and the rest of the CDR3 is filled in from the germline J gene. V is TRBV13-3 and J is TRBJ2-1, with TRBD1 as a possible D gene (6 bases). V was trimmed by 2 bases and J by 5 bases, leaving 8 bases between them. The germline V gene has CDR1 NNHDY and CDR2 SYVADS. There are 13 residues in the CDR3. The covered CDR3 bases are TGTGCCAGCAGTGAACGGACAGATGCT. Translation: CASSERTDA. The whole CDR3 region reads CASSERTDAEQFF.

This clone was counted ten times or more. Gene names refer to mouse genes. The observed sequence ends 4 residues before the CDR3 terminus, with the missing tail filled in from the germline J gene. The chain uses TRBV13-3 and TRBJ1-1; D call uncertain. With 2 bases removed from V and 0 bases from J, the gap between germline ends came to 8 bases. CDR3 length equals 14 residues. From germline, CDR1 is NNHDY and CDR2 SYVADS. The CDR3 bases that were read are TGTGCCAGCAGTGACAGGTCCCCAAACACA. Translating it yields CASSDRSPNT. Given in full, the CDR3 is CASSDRSPNTEVFF.

Comments on this clone: Mouse gene names and germline throughout. The CDR3 region is CASSGTGEASDYTF. CDR3 DNA (partial): TGTGCCAGCAGTGGGACAGGGGAGGCCTCC. The genes are TRBV19 and TRBJ1-2; TRBD1 matches at 10 bases. The read ends 4 residues shy of where the CDR3 ends; the end is completed using the germline J gene. V shed 4 bases and J 4 bases; nucleotides not matched to a gene: 4. The CDR3 sequence is 14 residues long. CDR1 is FNHDT and CDR2 is SITEND in the germline V gene (reference sequence).

As for this clone: Mouse names are used for the genes. The read ends 4 residues early relative to the CDR3; the germline J gene fills the gap. V gene TRBV13-1 combines with J gene TRBJ2-7; perhaps TRBD1 as D (5 bases). CDR3 length: 12 residues. The V gene's germline CDR1 is NSHNY and CDR2 SYGAGN. The CDR3 sequence is CASSPSGYEQYF. CDR3 DNA (partial): TGTGCCAGCAGCCCCTCAGGGTAT.

A note on this clone: Genes and germline come from the mouse. The read is 4 residues too short to cover the CDR3 end, so that end is filled in from the germline J gene. J is TRBJ2-2 and V is TRBV19; no clear D gene. Germline V CDR1 and CDR2: FNHDT, SITEND (reference sequence). V lost 2 bases and J lost 5, with 7 bases in between. The CDR3 consists of 13 residues. Incomplete CDR3 DNA: TGTGCCAGCAGTATGGGTGAGACCGGG. It is translated as CASSMGETG. The whole CDR3 is CASSMGETGQLYF. Together with reference TRBV19 and TRBJ2-2, the CDR3 gives the full variable domain: GGIITQTPKFLIGQEGQKLTLKCQQNFNHDTMYWYRQDSGKGLRLIYYSITENDLQKGDLSEGYDASREKKSSFSLTVTSAQKNEMAVFLCASSMGETGQLYFGEGSKLTVL.

There are many counts of this clone. Gene and germline names: mouse. The read finishes 4 residues shy of the CDR3 end, and the germline J gene is used to complete it. This chain uses TRBV29 with TRBJ1-1; 8 bases are a match to TRBD1. Germline CDR1 is MSHET and CDR2 is SYDVDS. This CDR3 spans 11 amino acids. CDR3 bases read: TGTGCTAGGGAACAGGGGGAA. The encoded protein is CAREQGE. The whole CDR3 is CAREQGEEVFF.

This clone was observed many times. TCRdb's protein and the translated DNA diverge at residue 12; the protein reported here is the translation of the DNA. Mouse germline and gene names are used. Read coverage stops 3 residues before the CDR3 terminus; the germline J gene supplies the remainder. The V call is TRBV13-3, the J call TRBJ1-6; no reliable D call. TRBJ1-6 qualifies as an ORF whose function is uncertain. The ends were cut back, 1 base at V and 2 bases at J, with 7 bases in the middle. CDR1 is NNHDY, CDR2 SYVADS, per germline. The CDR3 spans 15 residues. CDR3 residues: CASSDWGAYNSPLYF. The sequenced part of the CDR3 DNA is TGTGCCAGCAGTGATTGGGGAGCCTATAATTCGCCC.

In this sample, this clone turned up a few times. Genes and germline come from the mouse. The DNA ends 4 residues before the CDR3 does, and the rest of the CDR3 is filled in from the germline J gene. The chain links TRBV19 to TRBJ2-7; TRBD2 matches 11 bases. The CDR3 spans 14 residues. With 4 bases clipped from V and 3 bases from J, the junction kept 3 bases outside the gene matches. Per germline, CDR1 FNHDT and CDR2 SITEND (reference sequence). The covered CDR3 bases are TGTGCCAGCAGTCCGGGACTGGGGGTCTAT. Encoded protein: CASSPGLGVY. The CDR3 as a whole reads CASSPGLGVYEQYF. The whole variable domain, filled in from reference TRBV19 and TRBJ2-7, reads GGIITQTPKFLIGQEGQKLTLKCQQNFNHDTMYWYRQDSGKGLRLIYYSITENDLQKGDLSEGYDASREKKSSFSLTVTSAQKNEMAVFLCASSPGLGVYEQYFGPGTRLTVL.

A remark on this clone: Mouse names are used for the genes. Read coverage stops 4 residues before the CDR3 terminus; the germline J gene supplies the remainder. This chain connects TRBV1 to TRBJ2-1; D possibly corresponds to TRBD1 (6 bases). The CDR3 is 14 amino acids. V lost 4 bases, J lost 0 bases, and 7 bases lay in between. CDR1 is NSQYPW and CDR2 is LRSPGD in the germline V gene (reference sequence). CDR3 residues: CTCSVRGNYAEQFF. The part of the CDR3 DNA that was read is TGCACCTGCAGTGTCAGGGGTAACTATGCT.

This clone was observed many times. All gene names here are mouse names. The read terminates 4 residues before the CDR3 end, so the remaining end is supplied by the germline J gene. The chain recombines TRBV1 with TRBJ2-1; TRBD2 aligns across 8 bases. The V gene end was trimmed by 0 bases and the J gene end by 3 bases; junction bases not matched to a gene: 4. The CDR3 is 16 residues long. Germline CDR1 and CDR2: NSQYPW and LRSPGD (reference sequence). CDR3 residues: CTCSADAGGPYAEQFF. Incomplete CDR3 DNA: TGCACCTGCAGTGCAGATGCTGGGGGGCCCTATGCT.

Of note for this clone: Each gene name is a mouse one. The read finishes 4 residues shy of the CDR3 end, and the germline J gene is used to complete it. The chain has TRBV16 and TRBJ1-1; TRBD1 might be the D (5 bases). This CDR3 spans 12 amino acids. The V gene's germline CDR1 is SGHSA and CDR2 FRNQAP. V was trimmed by 2 bases and J by 4 bases, leaving 5 bases between them. This CDR3 reads CASSLQGTEVFF. CDR3 bases read: TGTGCAAGCAGCTTACAGGGCACA.

This clone was observed many times. Mouse gene names and germline throughout. The read halts 4 residues ahead of the CDR3 end, with the missing end drawn from the germline J gene. The chain couples TRBV13-3 to TRBJ2-4; TRBD2 matches 8 bases. There are 17 residues in the CDR3. The V gene end was trimmed by 1 base and the J gene end by 0 bases; junction bases not matched to a gene: 7. Germline V gene sequence: CDR1 NNHDY, CDR2 SYVADS. The part of the CDR3 DNA that was read is TGTGCCAGCAGTGATCCTGGGGGGCCCGGTAGTCAAAAC. This gives the protein CASSDPGGPGSQN. Given in full, the CDR3 is CASSDPGGPGSQNTLYF.

By share of the sample, this clone is medium-sized (0.01 to 0.1%). These gene names are mouse names. The read gets to within 4 residues of the CDR3 end, and the germline J gene fills in the rest. The rearrangement joins TRBV3 to TRBJ2-5, with 11 bases identical to TRBD2. Looked up from germline, CDR1 is SNHLY and CDR2 is FYNGKV (reference sequence). The CDR3 is 17 residues long. The trim removed 4 bases at V and 0 bases at J, leaving 6 bases unmatched. Incomplete CDR3 DNA: TGTGCCAGCAGCTCATGGACTGGGGGGACTAACCAAGAC. Translating gives CASSSWTGGTNQD. The entire CDR3 is CASSSWTGGTNQDTQYF.

This clone showed up just a few times. Gene names and germline match the mouse. Read data end 4 residues before the CDR3 end; the end is taken from the germline J gene. The chain couples TRBV12-1 to TRBJ2-1, with 8 nucleotides matching TRBD2. The CDR3 sequence is 13 residues long. Germline-derived CDR1 and CDR2 are SGHSN and HYEKVE. CDR3 DNA (partial): TGTGCCAGCTCTCTCGCTGGGGGGTCT. Translating gives CASSLAGGS. The CDR3, in full, reads CASSLAGGSEQFF. Looking up the rest from reference TRBV12-1 and TRBJ2-1 gives the full variable domain: DSGVVQSPRHIIKEKGGRSVLTCIPISGHSNVVWYQQTLGKELKFLIQHYEKVERDKGFLPSRFSVQQFDDYHSEMNMSALELEDSAMYFCASSLAGGSEQFFGPGTRLTVL.

At least ten counts were recorded for this clone. The germline and genes are mouse ones. This chain's CDR3 is CASSPLTGGWAEQFF. The CDR3 DNA, read in part, is TGTGCCAGCTCTCCCCTGACTGGGGGGTGGGCT. The rearrangement links TRBV12-1 to TRBJ2-1; 10 positions agree with TRBD2. The CDR3 end falls 4 residues outside the read, so it is completed with the germline J gene. In germline, CDR1 is SGHSN, CDR2 HYEKVE. The CDR3 totals 15 residues. The variable domain in full, with the rest retrieved from reference TRBV12-1 and TRBJ2-1, is DSGVVQSPRHIIKEKGGRSVLTCIPISGHSNVVWYQQTLGKELKFLIQHYEKVERDKGFLPSRFSVQQFDDYHSEMNMSALELEDSAMYFCASSPLTGGWAEQFFGPGTRLTVL.

This clone was seen repeatedly, ten times or more. Here the gene names and germline are mouse. Read coverage stops 4 residues before the CDR3 terminus; the germline J gene supplies the remainder. The chain joins TRBV1 to TRBJ1-4; D is possibly TRBD1 (5 bases). Germline V gene data show CDR1 as NSQYPW and CDR2 as LRSPGD (reference sequence). V was pared by 6 bases and J by 4 bases, with 9 bases between. The CDR3 length is 13 residues. Incomplete CDR3 DNA: TGCACCTGCAGCTCGGACATCAACGAA. Protein product: CTCSSDINE. The full-length CDR3 reads as CTCSSDINERLFF.

As concerns this clone: Genes here carry mouse names. The CDR3 is cut off 4 residues early in the read; its end comes from the germline J gene. This chain links TRBV1 with TRBJ2-1; possibly TRBD1 for D (6 bases). Trimming took 1 base from V and 3 from J, leaving 10 bases between them. Germline V gene data show CDR1 as NSQYPW and CDR2 as LRSPGD (reference sequence). The CDR3 extends over 15 amino acids. The CDR3: CTCSAAGTLYAEQFF. Incomplete CDR3 DNA: TGCACCTGCAGTGCAGCCGGGACACTCTATGCT.

The table lists this clone with many counts. Gene names are the mouse ones. The CDR3 extends 4 residues past the end of the read, so its final part is completed from the germline J gene. The chain has TRBV1 and TRBJ2-4; TRBD2 is a possible D gene (6 bases). The CDR3 consists of 16 residues. Looked up from germline, CDR1 is NSQYPW and CDR2 is LRSPGD (reference sequence). V was trimmed by 1 base and J by 0 bases, leaving 11 bases between them. The CDR3 bases that were read are TGCACCTGCAGTGCAGGCTGGGGACGGAGTCAAAAC. It translates to CTCSAGWGRSQN. The CDR3 in its entirety is CTCSAGWGRSQNTLYF.

This clone was detected a few times. Gene names denote mouse genes. With the read ending 4 residues before the CDR3 end, the germline J gene is used to fill in that end. The chain carries TRBV13-1 and TRBJ1-1, with D possibly matching TRBD1 (5 bases). The length of the CDR3 is 12 residues. The germline V gene encodes CDR1 NSHNY and CDR2 SYGAGN. The CDR3: CASKLGGGEVFF. The CDR3 bases that were read are TGTGCCAGCAAACTGGGGGGAGGA.